This T cell receptor beta chain was recovered during a study of T cells in Graves' hyperthyroidism and ophthalmopathy. General study results and limits: Most thyroid clonotypes with frequency above 0.001 were detected in blood.

This CDR3 comprises 9 residues. CDR1 is KGHDR, CDR2 SFDVKD, per germline. This clonotype came up many times. Its matching antigen is unknown. RNA transcripts provided the source from which TCR beta CDR3 regions were amplified. Initially, a first-round RT-PCR of the TCR CDR3 employed the HTBI primer set. TCRdb independently ran MiXCR on the multiplex PCR reads; one entry per CDR3 protein. The sample has roughly 800,000 distinct CDR3 sequences, about two fifths seen once. This chain joins TRBV24-1 and TRBJ2-2; no clear D. The sample taken for sequencing was blood. The receptor comes from a man in his late teens or twenties with Graves' hyperthyroidism. CDR3 in DNA: TGTCCAATCACCGGGGAGCTGTTTTTT. Translating gives CPITGELFF.